Sequencing of this T cell receptor (beta chain) was carried out in a study of CD8 T cells in ankylosing spondylitis. Unmatched junction bases numbered 8, after V lost 4 bases and J lost 0 bases. The CDR3 has 17 amino acids. Study-level findings and limits: A CD8+ phenotype characterized the disease-linked clones, which were relatively rare in peripheral blood. From matched ankylosing spondylitis synovial fluid, disease-linked clones were reportedly recovered at significantly enriched levels. It appeared that ankylosing spondylitis blood was characterized by a TCR beta motif of under ten highly homologous variants.

Libraries for TCR beta were made by quantitative 5'-RACE with molecular barcodes. TCRdb reanalysed the 5' RACE reads using MiXCR and keeps one entry per CDR3 protein. This table has 200,000 or so distinct CDR3 sequences, roughly 20% appearing once. This clonotype came up many times. Antigen specificity is unknown. This chain links TRBV12-3 or TRBV12-4 with TRBJ1-1, with 10 bases identical to TRBD1. The sequenced sample was blood, either unsorted or a sorted T cell fraction (not recorded which). The receptor was isolated from a male donor aged 5 to 30 with ankylosing spondylitis or in good health (not recorded which). The chain's CDR3 is CASSWAGQGGLNTEAFF. The CDR3 DNA reads as TGTGCCAGCAGTTGGGCCGGACAGGGGGGTTTGAACACTGAAGCTTTCTTT.